This entry features one TCR beta chain sequence. The antigen remains undetermined. These data come from a study of OX40 agonist ivuxolimab in advanced cancers. On the study more broadly: The patients received agonistic anti-OX40 (CD134) antibody ivuxolimab. Findings and caveats of the study: Clonal expansion among partial responders at 0.1-3.0 mg/kg ranked near the lowest. Expanded clones belonging to CD8+ T cells outnumbered, on average, those of CD4+. The expanded peripheral T cells' antigen specificity was not determined.

The J segment lost 4 bases and the V segment lost 4 bases, leaving 1 base of the junction unmatched. Germline assignment: CDR1 SGHRS and CDR2 YFSETQ. This CDR3 region has 13 residues. Assay: immunoSEQ multiplex PCR; the TCRdb copy retains only in-frame clones and omits some. The profile shows about 69,000 clones, around 90% of them singletons. The chain joins TRBV5-1 to TRBJ1-1, with 10 bases lining up with TRBD1. This sequence was found in an adult with an advanced solid tumor such as melanoma, head and neck, liver or kidney cancer. Sample: CD4+ or CD8+ T cells sorted from blood, taken in a trial of the OX40 agonist ivuxolimab. The CDR3 nucleotides are TGCGCCAGCAGCGGGGACAGGGGCACTGAAGCTTTCTTT. Translated, it gives CASSGDRGTEAFF.